These 2 T cell receptor beta chains share one sample of origin, sequenced in a study of PD-1 blockade in classical Hodgkin lymphoma. Repertoires were generated with immunoSEQ multiplex PCR, while TCRdb's copy carries only in-frame clones and drops some. The sample includes tens of thousands of clones, around 78% of them seen just once. This sample's time point: cycle 4 day 1 (C4D1), after 5 to 7 weeks of nivolumab. All the patients suffered relapse after autologous stem cell transplantation, and brentuximab vedotin exposure differed. The material was peripheral blood mononuclear cells (PBMCs), obtained before the fourth cycle of nivolumab. The receptors stem from a human donor with classical Hodgkin lymphoma.

The chain joins TRBV18 to TRBJ1-1; 7 bases are shared with TRBD1. J gave up 6 bases and V 3 bases, and 10 bases lay outside the gene matches. In germline, CDR1 is KGHSH, CDR2 LQKENI. The CDR3 contains 15 residues. The CDR3 nucleotides read TGTGCCAGCTCACCTATGAAGGGGGCTGAGGCTGAAGCTTTCTTT. Translated, it gives CASSPMKGAEAEAFF.

The V gene is TRBV29-1, the J gene TRBJ2-1, with a tentative D call TRBD1 (5 bases). Germline values: CDR1 SQVTM, CDR2 ANQGSEA. The CDR3 sequence is 13 residues long. V gave up 4 bases and J gave up 6 bases, with 13 bases separating them. The CDR3 here is CSVGKTGINEQFF. The CDR3 nucleotides are TGCAGCGTTGGAAAAACAGGCATCAATGAGCAGTTCTTC.